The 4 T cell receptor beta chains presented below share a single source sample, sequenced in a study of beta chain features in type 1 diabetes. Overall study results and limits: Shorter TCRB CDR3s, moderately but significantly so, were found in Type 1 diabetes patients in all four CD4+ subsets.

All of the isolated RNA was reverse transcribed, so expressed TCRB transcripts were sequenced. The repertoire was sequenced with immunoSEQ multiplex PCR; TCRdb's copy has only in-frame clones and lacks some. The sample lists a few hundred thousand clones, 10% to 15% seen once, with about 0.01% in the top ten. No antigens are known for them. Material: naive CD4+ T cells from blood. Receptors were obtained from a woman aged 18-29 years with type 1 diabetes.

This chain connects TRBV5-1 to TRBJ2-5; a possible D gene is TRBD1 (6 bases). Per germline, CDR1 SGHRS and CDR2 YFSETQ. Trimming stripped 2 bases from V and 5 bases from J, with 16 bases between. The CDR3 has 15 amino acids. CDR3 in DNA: TGCGCCAGCAGCTTTTCCACAGGGTATGCGGAGACCCAGTACTTC. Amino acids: CASSFSTGYAETQYF.

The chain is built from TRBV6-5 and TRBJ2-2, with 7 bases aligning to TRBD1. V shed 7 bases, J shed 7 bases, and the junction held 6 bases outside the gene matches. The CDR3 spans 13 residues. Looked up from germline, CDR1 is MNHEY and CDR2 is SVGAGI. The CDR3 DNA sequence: TGTGCCAGCACCCGAGGGGGCGGCGGGGAGCTGTTTTTT. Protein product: CASTRGGGGELFF.

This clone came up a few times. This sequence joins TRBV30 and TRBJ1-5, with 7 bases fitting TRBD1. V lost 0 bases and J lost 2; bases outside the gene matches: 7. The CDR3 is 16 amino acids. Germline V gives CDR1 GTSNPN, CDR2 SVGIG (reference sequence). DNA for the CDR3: TGTGCCTGGAGTGTACCTCTGGGGACAGGCAATCAGCCCCAGCATTTT. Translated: CAWSVPLGTGNQPQHF.

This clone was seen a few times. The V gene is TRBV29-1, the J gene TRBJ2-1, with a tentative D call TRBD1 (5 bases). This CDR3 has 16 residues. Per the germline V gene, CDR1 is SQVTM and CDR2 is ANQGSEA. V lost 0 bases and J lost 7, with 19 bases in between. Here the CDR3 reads CSVEDLPGWFGNEQFF. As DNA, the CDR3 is TGCAGCGTTGAAGATCTTCCAGGGTGGTTTGGGAATGAGCAGTTCTTC.